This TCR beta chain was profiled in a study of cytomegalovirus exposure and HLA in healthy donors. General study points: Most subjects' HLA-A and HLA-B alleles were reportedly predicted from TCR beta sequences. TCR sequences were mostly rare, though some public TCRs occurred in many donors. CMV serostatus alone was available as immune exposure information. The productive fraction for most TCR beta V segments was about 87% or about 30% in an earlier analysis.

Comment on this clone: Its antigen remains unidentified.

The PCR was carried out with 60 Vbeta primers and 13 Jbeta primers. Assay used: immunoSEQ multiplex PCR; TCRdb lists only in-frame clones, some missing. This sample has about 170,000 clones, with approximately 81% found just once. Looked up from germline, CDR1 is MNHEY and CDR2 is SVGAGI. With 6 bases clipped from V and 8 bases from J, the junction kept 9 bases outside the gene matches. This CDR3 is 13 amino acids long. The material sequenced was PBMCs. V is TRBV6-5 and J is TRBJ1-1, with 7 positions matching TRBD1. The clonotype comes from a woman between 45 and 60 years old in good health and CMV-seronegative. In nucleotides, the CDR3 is TGTGCCAGCAGCACCACAGGGGTTTACGAAGCTTTCTTT. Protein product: CASSTTGVYEAFF.